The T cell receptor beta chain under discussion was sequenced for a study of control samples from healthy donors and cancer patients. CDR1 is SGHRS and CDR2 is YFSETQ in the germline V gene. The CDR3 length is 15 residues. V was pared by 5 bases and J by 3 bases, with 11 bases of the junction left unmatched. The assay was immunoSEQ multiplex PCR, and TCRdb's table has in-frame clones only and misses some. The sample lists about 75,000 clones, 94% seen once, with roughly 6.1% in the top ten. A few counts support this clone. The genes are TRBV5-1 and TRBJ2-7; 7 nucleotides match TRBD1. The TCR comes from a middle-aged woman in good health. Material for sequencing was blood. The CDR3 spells CASRLSPGQIYEQYF. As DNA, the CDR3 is TGCGCCAGCAGATTAAGCCCGGGACAGATCTACGAGCAGTACTTC.